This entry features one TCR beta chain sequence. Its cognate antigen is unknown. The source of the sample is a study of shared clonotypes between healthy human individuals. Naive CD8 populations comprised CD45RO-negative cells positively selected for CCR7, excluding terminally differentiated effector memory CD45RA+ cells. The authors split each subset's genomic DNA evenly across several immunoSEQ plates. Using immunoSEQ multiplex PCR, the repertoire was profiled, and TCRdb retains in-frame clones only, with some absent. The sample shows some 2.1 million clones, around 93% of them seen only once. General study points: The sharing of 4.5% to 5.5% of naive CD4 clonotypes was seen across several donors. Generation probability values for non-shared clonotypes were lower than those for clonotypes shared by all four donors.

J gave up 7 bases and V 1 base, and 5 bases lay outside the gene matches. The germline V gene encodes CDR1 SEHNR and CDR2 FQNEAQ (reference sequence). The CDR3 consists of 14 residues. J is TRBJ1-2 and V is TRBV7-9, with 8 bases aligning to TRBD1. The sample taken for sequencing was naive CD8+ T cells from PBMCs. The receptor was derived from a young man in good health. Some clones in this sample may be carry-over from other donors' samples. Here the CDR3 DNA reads TGTGCCAGCAGCTTAGGGCAGGGGGCTGGTGGCTACACCTTC. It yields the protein CASSLGQGAGGYTF.